This T cell receptor (beta chain) was identified during a study of blood T cell repertoires in COVID-19. Profiling relied on immunoSEQ multiplex PCR, and the TCRdb table lists in-frame clones only, not all of them. The data contain 130,000 to 150,000 clones, about 89% of them singletons. Trimming took off 8 bases at V and 1 base at J, with 11 bases between the two ends. Germline V gene sequence: CDR1 SQVTM, CDR2 ANQGSEA. This CDR3 region has 12 residues. The chain couples TRBV29-1 to TRBJ1-1; no definite D call. Sequencing was carried out using peripheral blood. This clonotype originated in a man at least 80 years old with acute or convalescent COVID-19. This CDR3 reads CSSHRGNTEAFF. CDR3 sequence (DNA): TGCAGCAGTCACCGGGGGAACACTGAAGCTTTCTTT.